This TCR beta chain was captured by sequencing in a study of blood T cell repertoires in COVID-19. This clone was counted once. V was pared by 4 bases and J by 7 bases, with 11 bases between. The CDR3 runs 13 residues. CDR1 and CDR2 from the germline V gene are MDHEN and SYDVKM. Only in-frame clones appear in the TCRdb table, and some are missing; sequencing was by immunoSEQ multiplex PCR. Among hundreds of thousands of clones, about 83% were seen once, and the ten largest hold 6.2%. The sequence came from a man between 60 and 75 years old who had recovered from COVID-19. Sequenced input: peripheral blood. The chain employs TRBV28 and TRBJ2-1, with TRBD2 as a possible D gene (6 bases). For the CDR3, the DNA is TGTGCCAGCAGTTCTAGCGCTCCTAATGAGCAGTTCTTC. This sequence encodes CASSSSAPNEQFF.